The 20 T cell receptor beta chains listed next were all sequenced from one sample in a study of blood T cells in healthy people across ages. Combining a sample-barcoded 5' primer with a J-beta primer mix, a second PCR ran for roughly 7 to 12 cycles. TCRdb independently ran MiXCR on the 5' RACE reads; one entry per CDR3 protein. The table has 650,000 to 950,000 distinct CDR3 sequences, approximately 44% seen once. Sequenced: blood. The receptor set was obtained from a man between 60 and 75 years old in good health.

This chain uses TRBV30 with TRBJ1-2; D perhaps matches TRBD1 (6 bases). The germline CDR1 and CDR2 sequences are GTSNPN and SVGIG (reference sequence). Trimming took off 3 bases at V and 8 bases at J, with 19 bases between the two ends. The CDR3 spans 14 residues. CDR3 nucleotides: TGTGCCTGGAGCTTAGGGGGGCCCGGTCAAGGCTACACCTTC. It is translated as CAWSLGGPGQGYTF.

This chain uses TRBV12-3 or TRBV12-4 with TRBJ1-2, with unresolved D. The CDR3 spans 13 residues. Trimming left V 5 bases short and J 6 bases short, with 13 bases between. DNA of the CDR3: TGTGCCAGCAGTGAGTGGTCGGGCCATGGCTACACCTTC. Protein sequence: CASSEWSGHGYTF.

Written as DNA, the CDR3 is TGTGCCAGCACCCTTAGCGGGGGCCAAGAGACCCAGTACTTC. Its protein product is CASTLSGGQETQYF. V is TRBV6-2 or TRBV6-3 and J is TRBJ2-5; TRBD2 agrees at 9 bases. Trimming took 7 bases from V and 1 from J; bases not matched to a gene: 4. The CDR3 spans 14 residues. Germline V CDR1 and CDR2: MNHEY, SVGEGT.

This clonotype was recorded at least ten times. The V call is TRBV10-3, the J call TRBJ2-5, with 8 bases aligning to TRBD1. V lost 10 bases and J lost 1; bases outside the gene matches: 20. Looked up from germline, CDR1 is ENHRY and CDR2 is SYGVKD. The CDR3 sequence is 18 residues long. CDR3 region: CATPDRVRVAGLQETQYF. The CDR3 DNA is TGTGCCACCCCGGACAGGGTGAGGGTTGCGGGGCTCCAAGAGACCCAGTACTTC.

This chain uses TRBV3-1 with TRBJ2-3; 12 bases fit TRBD2. Germline CDR1 is LGHDT and CDR2 is YNNKEL (reference sequence). The V gene end was trimmed by 4 bases and the J gene end by 6 bases; junction bases not matched to a gene: 5. The CDR3 length is 15 residues. CDR3 sequence (DNA): TGTGCCAGCAGCCTCCCTAGCGGGGGGGCCGATACGCAGTATTTT. Its protein product is CASSLPSGGADTQYF.

The CDR3 sequence: CASSPISDRGKDNEQYF. In DNA form, the CDR3 reads TGTGCCAGCAGTCCTATAAGTGACAGGGGTAAGGACAATGAGCAGTACTTC. This chain links TRBV12-3 or TRBV12-4 with TRBJ2-5; TRBD1 matches 8 bases. The V segment lost 5 bases and the J segment 11 bases; nucleotides outside the gene matches: 22. The CDR3 loop spans 17 amino acids.

V is TRBV20-1 and J is TRBJ1-2; D remains ambiguous. The CDR3 runs 12 residues. V lost 6 bases to trimming and J lost 6 bases, with 14 bases between them. The germline V gene encodes CDR1 DFQATT and CDR2 SNEGSKA (reference sequence). In DNA form, the CDR3 reads TGCAGTGCCCGCGGTACCTCCGATGGCTACACCTTC. Amino acids: CSARGTSDGYTF.

The chain joins TRBV10-2 to TRBJ2-3; D is possibly TRBD1 (5 bases). Germline CDR1 and CDR2: WSHSY and SAAADI. The CDR3 contains 14 residues. The ends were cut back, 6 bases at V and 4 bases at J, with 14 bases in the middle. The CDR3 here is CASSVTGYSDTQYF. The DNA for the CDR3 is TGCGCCAGCAGCGTAACAGGTTACTCAGATACGCAGTATTTT.

In this sample, this clonotype turned up a few times. V is TRBV20-1 and J is TRBJ2-7; D gene ambiguous. Trimming cost V 0 bases and J 3 bases, with 9 bases left between them. The CDR3 consists of 13 residues. Germline values: CDR1 DFQATT, CDR2 SNEGSKA (reference sequence). Here the CDR3 reads CSARENGLYEQYF. DNA for the CDR3: TGCAGTGCTAGAGAAAACGGGCTCTACGAGCAGTACTTC.

There are a few counts of this clonotype. V usage is TRBV9 and J usage is TRBJ2-7; no clear D. From germline, CDR1 is SGDLS and CDR2 YYNGEE. The germline V and J ends were trimmed by 0 bases and 0 bases, with 10 bases remaining between them. The length of the CDR3 is 15 residues. In DNA, the CDR3 is TGTGCCAGCAGCGTAGCGGCAGAGAGCTCCTACGAGCAGTACTTC. Protein: CASSVAAESSYEQYF.

This sequence joins TRBV7-2 and TRBJ1-2; D may be TRBD1 (6 bases). The CDR3 consists of 17 residues. The V gene lost 5 bases and the J gene lost 3 bases, with 22 bases spanning the gap. CDR1 SGHTA and CDR2 FQGNSA come from the germline V gene. CDR3 sequence: CASSLPSGQGRDYGYTF. CDR3 coding DNA: TGTGCCAGCAGCCTTCCGTCGGGGCAGGGGCGCGACTATGGCTACACCTTC.

V is TRBV15 and J is TRBJ2-1, with D unresolved. This CDR3 region has 11 residues. The V gene lost 0 bases and the J gene lost 6 bases, with 0 bases spanning the gap. Germline V gene data show CDR1 as LNHNV and CDR2 as YYDKDF (reference sequence). In DNA, the CDR3 is TGTGCCACCAGCAGAGACAATGAGCAGTTCTTC. Translating gives CATSRDNEQFF. The full variable domain, with the rest looked up from reference TRBV15 and TRBJ2-1, is DAMVIQNPRYQVTQFGKPVTLSCSQTLNHNVMYWYQQKSSQAPKLLFHYYDKDFNNEADTPDNFQSRRPNTSFCFLDIRSPGLGDTAMYLCATSRDNEQFFGPGTRLTVL.

V and J are TRBV7-3 and TRBJ2-3, with TRBD2 as a possible D gene (5 bases). CDR3 size: 14 residues. CDR1 SGHTA and CDR2 FQGTGA come from the germline V gene. Trimming pared 5 bases from V and 7 bases from J, leaving 16 bases between. The CDR3 loop is CASSPGELGNTQYF. The CDR3 region has the DNA TGTGCCAGCAGCCCCGGGGAACTCGGTAATACGCAGTATTTT.

V is TRBV12-5 and J is TRBJ2-7; D is possibly TRBD1 (5 bases). V lost 6 bases, J lost 1 base, and 13 bases lay in between. Germline V CDR1 and CDR2: LGHNT, FRNRAP. CDR3 size: 14 residues. CDR3 protein: CASGPAPGSYEQYF. In nucleotides, the CDR3 is TGTGCTAGTGGCCCAGCCCCAGGGTCCTACGAGCAGTACTTC. Together with reference TRBV12-5 and TRBJ2-7, the CDR3 gives the full variable domain: DARVTQTPRHKVTEMGQEVTMRCQPILGHNTVFWYRQTMMQGLELLAYFRNRAPLDDSGMPKDRFSAEMPDATLATLKIQPSEPRDSAVYFCASGPAPGSYEQYFGPGTRLTVT.

V usage is TRBV2 and J usage is TRBJ2-5; tentative D call: TRBD2 (7 bases). The germline V gene has CDR1 SNHLY and CDR2 FYNNEI. This CDR3 comprises 15 residues. V lost 5 bases and J lost 1, with 14 bases in between. This CDR3 is CASSPIGGPQETQYF. The CDR3 DNA sequence: TGTGCCAGCAGTCCAATCGGGGGGCCCCAAGAGACCCAGTACTTC.

The V and J genes are TRBV9 and TRBJ1-2; TRBD1 matches at 8 bases. Germline V lookup: CDR1 SGDLS, CDR2 YYNGEE. V was clipped by 4 bases and J by 8 bases; unmatched bases: 10. The CDR3 length is 14 residues. DNA for the CDR3: TGTGCCAGCAGCTCCCGGGCAGGGGGCGGAGGCTACACCTTC. Amino acids: CASSSRAGGGGYTF.

This clonotype was recorded once. V usage is TRBV20-1 and J usage is TRBJ2-5, with 11 bases lining up with TRBD2. Germline-derived CDR1 and CDR2 are DFQATT and SNEGSKA (reference sequence). Trimming took 1 base from V and 2 from J; bases not matched to a gene: 9. The CDR3 totals 17 residues. The CDR3 bases are TGCAGTGCTAGAGTCGCCGGGACTAGCGGTTCACAAGAGACCCAGTACTTC. It encodes CSARVAGTSGSQETQYF.

In this sample, this clonotype turned up a few times. The genes are TRBV7-2 and TRBJ1-6, with D hard to call. Trimming stripped 0 bases from V and 3 bases from J, with 6 bases between. There are 15 residues in the CDR3. Germline CDR1 and CDR2: SGHTA and FQGNSA. CDR3 in amino acids: CASSLAGIYNSPLHF. Here the CDR3 DNA reads TGTGCCAGCAGCTTAGCAGGGATCTATAATTCACCCCTCCACTTT.

V is TRBV7-2 and J is TRBJ2-3, with TRBD2 identical over 13 bases. The junction had 6 bases not matched to a gene; V was cut back by 4 bases and J by 2 bases. This CDR3 contains 17 residues. In germline, CDR1 is SGHTA, CDR2 FQGNSA. The CDR3, as DNA: TGTGCCAGCAGCTCCTTGGGACTAGCGGGGATCACAGATACGCAGTATTTT. It encodes CASSSLGLAGITDTQYF.

In its sample, this clonotype was seen many times. The chain joins TRBV20-1 to TRBJ2-7; D ambiguous. CDR3 length equals 11 residues. In germline, CDR1 is DFQATT, CDR2 SNEGSKA (reference sequence). Trimming took off 3 bases at V and 3 bases at J, with 6 bases between the two ends. The CDR3 DNA sequence: TGCAGTGCTAGCCCCATCTACGAGCAGTACTTC. Protein sequence: CSASPIYEQYF.